This T cell receptor (beta chain) is drawn from a study of human T cells and chemical hapten exposure. This CDR3 is 14 amino acids long. Germline lookup yields CDR1 MNHEY and CDR2 SVGAGI. The V gene lost 6 bases and the J gene lost 2 bases, with 14 bases spanning the gap. This clonotype showed up just a few times. Its specificity is not known. The study, taken as a whole, reports: Donor immune responses may differ from healthy people's, since all donors had alopecia. Controls had significantly fewer large CDR3 similarity clusters than were formed by expanded TCRs.

Each CDR3 protein gets one entry after TCRdb re-called the RACE reads with MiXCR. This repertoire shows roughly 120,000 distinct CDR3 sequences, 9% to 13% found once; its top ten account for more than 1.3%. Time point noted: patch test 1, 2 weeks after DPC sensitization. Treatment: therapeutic diphenylcyclopropenone sensitization with weekly scalp DPC. The study enrolled 18 to 70-year-old alopecia patients suitable for DPC. RNA extraction used unfractionated whole blood as the source of total RNA. The genes are TRBV6-5 and TRBJ2-7; weak D call: TRBD1 (6 bases). This TCR was recovered from a woman between 45 and 60 years old with alopecia areata. Some clones in this sample may be carry-over from other donors' samples. The input for sequencing was whole blood, taken in connection with sensitization to the hapten diphenylcyclopropenone (DPC). The chain's CDR3 is CASRQGIGTYEQYF. CDR3 DNA sequence: TGTGCCAGCAGGCAGGGGATAGGGACCTACGAGCAGTACTTC.